Described below is a single T cell receptor (beta chain) sequence and its context. The antigen is not known. Germline assignment: CDR1 SGHNT and CDR2 YYREEE (reference sequence). Germline trimming cut 4 bases from V and 4 bases from J; bases unmatched to any gene: 6. This CDR3 has 14 residues. As to time point: pretreatment peripheral blood. This record belongs to a study of PD-L1 blockade in urothelial cancer. Across the study: Patients started atezolizumab in about 2014, 1,200 mg intravenously every 3 weeks. Blood was analyzed 3 weeks (second dose) and 6 weeks after treatment start.

Study-wide findings and caveats: Larger 3-week expansion of tumor-associated blood clones was seen in durable-benefit patients.

Synthetically made TCR analog templates were put into each PCR as spikes. TCRdb's copy holds only in-frame clones and misses some; the assay was immunoSEQ multiplex PCR. The sample consists of 30,000 to 40,000 clones, approximately 86% of them appearing once. The V and J genes are TRBV5-4 and TRBJ2-5, with 8 bases matching TRBD2. This TCR was recovered from a man older than 75 with urothelial cancer. The sequences come from PBMCs, collected around atezolizumab (anti-PD-L1) treatment. The CDR3 nucleotides are TGTGCCAGCAGCCCTGTGCTAGCGGGAGAGACCCAGTACTTC. Amino acid sequence: CASSPVLAGETQYF.